A single T cell receptor beta chain is shown here with its context. These data belong to a study of blood T cells in healthy people across ages. Sample-barcoded 5' priming and a J-beta primer mix drove a second PCR of roughly 7 to 11 cycles. Using its own MiXCR run on the 5' RACE reads, TCRdb lists one record per CDR3 protein. The sample shows about 680,000 distinct CDR3 sequences, around half of them seen only once. There are 13 residues in the CDR3. Deletions cut 6 bases from V and 6 bases from J, with 14 bases between. Germline CDR1 and CDR2: LGHDT and YNNKEL (reference sequence). Input material: blood. This sequence was found in a woman aged 60-75 years in good health. The chain combines TRBV3-1 with TRBJ1-1; a possible D gene is TRBD1 (5 bases). The CDR3, as DNA: TGTGCCAGCAGACGTGGCCGGGGGGCTGAAGCTTTCTTT. Its protein product is CASRRGRGAEAFF.